This T cell receptor beta chain comes out of a study of T cells in Graves' hyperthyroidism and ophthalmopathy. Overall study findings and caveats: Ophthalmopathy, which appeared later, was predicted by the model a median about 5.9 months before onset. Among clonotypes expanded in thyroid above 0.001, most were also found in blood.

The sample holds many counts of this clonotype. Its antigen is undetermined. CDR3 length: 10 residues. Trimming took off 3 bases at V and 10 bases at J, with 6 bases between the two ends. The study included ophthalmopathy patients with Clinical Activity Score at least 3, NOSPECS grade at least 4 and duration under 3 months. TCR beta CDR3 regions were amplified from RNA. An initial round of RT-PCR targeting the TCR CDR3 relied on the HTBI primer set. Via MiXCR, TCRdb re-called the multiplex PCR reads, giving one row per CDR3 protein. In the table there are fewer than 700,000 distinct CDR3 sequences, about 15% of which are singletons.

J is TRBJ1-1 and V is TRBV12-3 or TRBV12-4; D is ambiguous. Sequencing input: blood. The TCR sequence derives from a woman younger than 35 with Graves' ophthalmopathy. CDR3 sequence reads: CASSFGRAFF. The CDR3 DNA reads TGTGCCAGCAGTTTCGGACGAGCTTTCTTT.